This passage covers 32 T cell receptor beta chains from one sample sequenced in a study of CD8+ T cells in alopecia areata. Sequencing templates came from extracted RNA that was reverse transcribed into cDNA. Clones were read by immunoSEQ multiplex PCR, and TCRdb kept only the in-frame ones, dropping some. The table shows some 95,000 clones, with less than 50% occurring only once. The sequenced material came from CD4+ T cells sorted from blood. The source of these receptors is a human donor with alopecia areata.

The rearrangement joins TRBV30 to TRBJ1-3; D remains ambiguous. This CDR3 region has 13 residues. Looked up from germline, CDR1 is GTSNPN and CDR2 is SVGIG (reference sequence). The CDR3 here is CATERSSGNTIYF. CDR3 nucleotide sequence: TGTGCGACTGAGAGGAGCTCTGGAAACACCATATATTTT.

The chain links TRBV11-2 to TRBJ2-1, with a weak D call TRBD1 (6 bases). The germline CDR1 and CDR2 sequences are SGHAT and FQNNGV. The CDR3 is 14 amino acids. V was clipped by 4 bases and J by 2 bases, with 9 bases between them. CDR3 sequence: CASSYRDTYNEQFF. The CDR3 DNA reads TGTGCCAGCAGCTACCGGGACACCTACAATGAGCAGTTCTTC. The complete variable domain, with remaining parts taken from reference TRBV11-2 and TRBJ2-1, reads EAGVAQSPRYKIIEKRQSVAFWCNPISGHATLYWYQQILGQGPKLLIQFQNNGVVDDSQLPKDRFSAERLKGVDSTLKIQPAKLEDSAVYLCASSYRDTYNEQFFGPGTRLTVL.

The chain uses TRBV29-1 and TRBJ2-6; D may be TRBD1 or TRBD2 (5 bases each). V lost 3 bases and J 2 bases, leaving 8 bases between the germline ends. The CDR3 has 14 residues. CDR1 is SQVTM and CDR2 is ANQGSEA in the germline V gene. For the CDR3, the DNA is TGCAGCGTTGAGGGGGAAACTGGGGCCAACGTCCTGACTTTC. Residues: CSVEGETGANVLTF.

The chain carries TRBV29-1 and TRBJ1-1; D unclear. Germline V gene lookup returns CDR1 SQVTM and CDR2 ANQGSEA. The CDR3 loop spans 11 amino acids. V dropped 8 bases and J dropped 7 bases, with 14 bases sitting between them. The CDR3 DNA is TGCAGCTCAGCCCAGCTCGGTGAAGCTTTCTTT. Its translation: CSSAQLGEAFF.

This rearrangement joins TRBV29-1 to TRBJ2-7; 9 bases are a match to TRBD1. V trimming: 6 bases; J trimming: 0 bases; junction bases outside the gene matches: 6. This CDR3 is 14 amino acids long. CDR1 is SQVTM, CDR2 ANQGSEA, per germline. CDR3 DNA sequence: TGCAGCGTCCGGACAGGGGCTAACTCCTACGAGCAGTACTTC. This encodes CSVRTGANSYEQYF.

This clone was counted a single time. This rearrangement joins TRBV28 to TRBJ2-5; 9 bases are a match to TRBD1. This CDR3 is built from 13 residues. Losses at the gene ends were 6 bases for V and 5 bases for J; bases not matched to a gene: 4. The germline CDR1 and CDR2 sequences are MDHEN and SYDVKM. The CDR3 DNA reads TGTGCCAGCAGCCCGGACAGGGGCGAGACCCAGTACTTC. Its translation: CASSPDRGETQYF. The whole variable domain, filled in from reference TRBV28 and TRBJ2-5, reads DVKVTQSSRYLVKRTGEKVFLECVQDMDHENMFWYRQDPGLGLRLIYFSYDVKMKEKGDIPEGYSVSREKKERFSLILESASTNQTSMYLCASSPDRGETQYFGPGTRLLVL.

The rearrangement uses TRBV29-1 and TRBJ2-3; no reliable D call. Germline V gives CDR1 SQVTM, CDR2 ANQGSEA. V lost 1 base to trimming and J lost 0 bases, with 11 bases between them. The CDR3 is 15 amino acids. The CDR3 DNA is TGCAGCGTTGAAGCTTCGGCAGCTAGCACAGATACGCAGTATTTT. It is translated as CSVEASAASTDTQYF.

Only a few counts were recorded for this clone. V is TRBV28 and J is TRBJ2-7; maybe TRBD2 (6 bases). The CDR3 is made up of 14 amino acids. The germline gives CDR1 MDHEN, CDR2 SYDVKM. Trimming shortened V by 10 bases and J by 2 bases, and 18 bases separated the two germline ends. CDR3 sequence: CATKDPGLAYEQYF. The CDR3, as DNA: TGTGCCACCAAAGACCCGGGACTTGCCTACGAGCAGTACTTC.

This clone was observed a handful of times. This chain connects TRBV7-9 to TRBJ1-2, with D perhaps TRBD1 (5 bases). The CDR3 sequence is 12 residues long. Germline CDR1 and CDR2: SEHNR and FQNEAQ (reference sequence). Trimming shortened V by 3 bases and J by 4 bases, and 6 bases separated the two germline ends. The CDR3 bases are TGTGCCAGCAGCTTGGGGACCTATGGCTACACCTTC. This codes for CASSLGTYGYTF.

The J gene is TRBJ2-2, the V gene TRBV4-3, with D perhaps TRBD2 (6 bases). CDR3 length equals 17 residues. Trimming left V 0 bases short and J 4 bases short, with 15 bases between. CDR1 and CDR2 from the germline V gene are LGHNA and YSLEER. CDR3 loop: CASSQDLASAITGELFF. The CDR3 DNA reads TGCGCCAGCAGCCAAGACCTGGCTAGCGCGATCACCGGGGAGCTGTTTTTT.

This clone was counted a few times. J is TRBJ2-5 and V is TRBV5-4, with TRBD1 identical over 9 bases. The CDR3 is 14 residues long. CDR1 is SGHNT and CDR2 is YYREEE in the germline V gene (reference sequence). With V trimmed by 3 bases and J by 4 bases, 4 bases remained unmatched. This CDR3 is CASSSGTGLETQYF. The DNA of the CDR3 is TGTGCCAGCAGCTCCGGGACAGGGCTAGAGACCCAGTACTTC.

This chain uses TRBV29-1 with TRBJ2-3; tentative D call: TRBD2 (6 bases). Trimming shortened V by 4 bases and J by 2 bases, and 10 bases separated the two germline ends. This CDR3 contains 13 residues. In germline, CDR1 is SQVTM, CDR2 ANQGSEA. The CDR3 nucleotides read TGCAGCGTTGTTGTAGCGGCCACAGATACGCAGTATTTT. Protein sequence: CSVVVAATDTQYF.

This clone has more than one count but fewer than ten. The chain recombines TRBV29-1 with TRBJ1-6; possibly TRBD1 for D (6 bases). The CDR3 runs 13 residues. V dropped 2 bases and J dropped 7 bases, with 9 bases sitting between them. Germline CDR1 and CDR2: SQVTM and ANQGSEA. The CDR3 loop reads CSVEKTGNSPLHF. As DNA, the CDR3 is TGCAGCGTTGAAAAGACAGGCAATTCACCCCTCCACTTT.

The rearrangement links TRBV30 to TRBJ1-1, with TRBD1 matching 9 bases. The germline gives CDR1 GTSNPN, CDR2 SVGIG (reference sequence). This CDR3 comprises 13 residues. The trim removed 7 bases at V and 2 bases at J, leaving 5 bases unmatched. CDR3 loop: CALRGQGNTEAFF. CDR3 sequence (DNA): TGTGCCTTACGGGGACAGGGAAACACTGAAGCTTTCTTT. Together with reference TRBV30 and TRBJ1-1, the CDR3 gives the full variable domain: SQTIHQWPATLVQPVGSPLSLECTVEGTSNPNLYWYRQAAGRGLQLLFYSVGIGQISSEVPQNLSASRPQDRQFILSSKKLLLSDSGFYLCALRGQGNTEAFFGQGTRLTVV.

This clone was seen a few times. Distinct nucleotide sequences in the sample also encode this CDR3. The chain links TRBV29-1 to TRBJ1-1; tentatively, D is TRBD1 (5 bases). Trimming cost V 6 bases and J 0 bases, with 8 bases left between them. The CDR3 is 12 residues long. Germline V CDR1 and CDR2: SQVTM, ANQGSEA. This CDR3 reads CSVQGMNTEAFF. The CDR3 DNA reads TGCAGCGTCCAGGGCATGAACACTGAAGCTTTCTTT.

The chain couples TRBV29-1 to TRBJ1-1, with D perhaps TRBD1 (5 bases). Germline CDR1 is SQVTM and CDR2 is ANQGSEA. CDR3 size: 14 residues. Trimming cost V 3 bases and J 1 base, with 12 bases left between them. The CDR3 spells CSVDRDPRNTEAFF. Written as DNA, the CDR3 is TGCAGCGTTGATAGGGACCCCCGGAACACTGAAGCTTTCTTT.

For the CDR3, the DNA is TGTGCCTGGATGGACGGGGGACGGCAGTTCTTC. Amino acid sequence: CAWMDGGRQFF. The chain recombines TRBV30 with TRBJ2-1; D may be TRBD2 (6 bases). Per germline, CDR1 GTSNPN and CDR2 SVGIG (reference sequence). V shed 4 bases and J shed 12 bases, with 13 bases lying between them. This CDR3 region has 11 residues. Looking up the rest from reference TRBV30 and TRBJ2-1 gives the full variable domain: SQTIHQWPATLVQPVGSPLSLECTVEGTSNPNLYWYRQAAGRGLQLLFYSVGIGQISSEVPQNLSASRPQDRQFILSSKKLLLSDSGFYLCAWMDGGRQFFGPGTRLTVL.

This clone was seen only a few times. V gene TRBV29-1 combines with J gene TRBJ1-2; 8 bases are shared with TRBD1. Trimming took 6 bases from V and 2 from J; bases not matched to a gene: 5. CDR1 is SQVTM, CDR2 ANQGSEA, per germline. The CDR3 is 13 amino acids. CDR3 nucleotides: TGCAGCGTAAAGGACAGGGAGAACTATGGCTACACCTTC. Its protein product is CSVKDRENYGYTF.

There are a few counts of this clone. This rearrangement joins TRBV11-2 to TRBJ2-1; D might be TRBD1 (5 bases). Germline V lookup: CDR1 SGHAT, CDR2 FQNNGV. This CDR3 is built from 14 residues. Trimming stripped 6 bases from V and 9 bases from J, with 18 bases between. CDR3 loop: CASSSGITGGEQFF. The CDR3 coding sequence is TGTGCCAGCAGTTCAGGGATTACGGGCGGTGAGCAGTTCTTC.

This sequence joins TRBV29-1 and TRBJ2-5; D call uncertain. Trimming pared 3 bases from V and 5 bases from J, leaving 7 bases between. Per germline, CDR1 SQVTM and CDR2 ANQGSEA. This CDR3 region has 11 residues. This chain's CDR3 is CSVDHLETQYF. CDR3 DNA sequence: TGCAGCGTTGACCACTTGGAGACCCAGTACTTC.

This clone has a handful of counts. Within the sample, other DNA sequences also encode this same CDR3. The chain employs TRBV29-1 and TRBJ2-3; D unclear. V shed 6 bases and J shed 2 bases, with 9 bases lying between them. This CDR3 is 12 amino acids long. CDR1 SQVTM and CDR2 ANQGSEA come from the germline V gene. CDR3 coding DNA: TGCAGCGTCGGATCTAACACAGATACGCAGTATTTT. It specifies CSVGSNTDTQYF.

This rearrangement joins TRBV4-1 to TRBJ2-3; maybe TRBD1 (6 bases). Trimming removed 0 bases from V and 0 bases from J, with 10 bases in between. This CDR3 region has 16 residues. Germline V gene lookup returns CDR1 MGHRA and CDR2 YSYEKL. The CDR3 sequence: CASSQDSGQSTDTQYF. CDR3 DNA: TGCGCCAGCAGCCAAGATTCAGGACAGAGCACAGATACGCAGTATTTT.

The gene calls are TRBV7-9 and TRBJ1-2; D is undetermined. Trimming shortened V by 5 bases and J by 5 bases, and 9 bases separated the two germline ends. Germline assignment: CDR1 SEHNR and CDR2 FQNEAQ (reference sequence). The CDR3 length is 12 residues. The CDR3 is CASSPERYGYTF. In nucleotides, the CDR3 is TGTGCCAGCAGCCCCGAACGGTATGGCTACACCTTC.

CDR3 protein: CAWSPGGSLSGYTF. CDR3 DNA: TGTGCCTGGAGCCCTGGGGGCTCGCTCTCCGGCTACACCTTC. The rearrangement joins TRBV30 to TRBJ1-2, with D maybe TRBD1 (6 bases). CDR1 and CDR2 (germline): GTSNPN, SVGIG (reference sequence). V gave up 3 bases and J gave up 8 bases, with 19 bases separating them. The CDR3 contains 14 residues.

The V gene is TRBV29-1, the J gene TRBJ2-7; D not certain. The CDR3 runs to 13 residues. Germline V lookup: CDR1 SQVTM, CDR2 ANQGSEA. With 3 bases removed from V and 5 bases from J, the gap between germline ends came to 14 bases. The CDR3 DNA follows: TGCAGCGTTGAGGGTCGCCAGAGGAACGAGCAGTACTTC. It codes for CSVEGRQRNEQYF.

The chain uses TRBV28 and TRBJ2-7; no clear D. Germline loops: CDR1 MDHEN, CDR2 SYDVKM. Trimming left V 4 bases short and J 1 base short, with 11 bases between. This CDR3 comprises 14 residues. The CDR3 region is CASSSTTVSYEQYF. DNA for the CDR3: TGTGCCAGCAGTTCCACGACTGTTTCCTACGAGCAGTACTTC.

V is TRBV29-1 and J is TRBJ2-5; TRBD2 might be the D (5 bases). The CDR3 is 12 residues long. The V end was cut by 5 bases, the J end by 1 base, with 8 bases between. Germline assignment: CDR1 SQVTM and CDR2 ANQGSEA. The CDR3: CSVRLPQETQYF. The CDR3 bases are TGCAGCGTTAGACTACCCCAAGAGACCCAGTACTTC.

In this sample, this clone turned up a few times. The rearrangement links TRBV23-1 to TRBJ1-6; no clear D gene. TRBV23-1 is an ORF, and what it does is uncertain. V lost 6 bases, J lost 7 bases, and 7 bases lay in between. CDR3 size: 12 residues. CDR3 DNA: TGCGCCAGCAGAATCGCCAATTCACCCCTCCACTTT. This encodes CASRIANSPLHF.

Only a few counts were recorded for this clone. This chain uses TRBV18 with TRBJ1-2; TRBD1 might be the D (6 bases). Germline CDR1 and CDR2: KGHSH and LQKENI. The V gene lost 6 bases and the J gene lost 0 bases, with 14 bases spanning the gap. CDR3 length: 15 residues. The CDR3 nucleotides are TGTGCCAGCTCTCAGGACAGCCACACTAACTATGGCTACACCTTC. Amino acids: CASSQDSHTNYGYTF.

The chain links TRBV30 to TRBJ2-3; D is ambiguous. Trimming removed 2 bases from V and 7 bases from J, with 16 bases in between. The CDR3 totals 14 residues. The germline gives CDR1 GTSNPN, CDR2 SVGIG (reference sequence). CDR3 in amino acids: CAWSPSLSSNTQYF. The CDR3 region has the DNA TGTGCCTGGAGTCCCTCACTTTCCTCTAATACGCAGTATTTT.

The V and J genes are TRBV30 and TRBJ1-1, with D unresolved. This CDR3 has 11 residues. The V end lost 2 bases, the J end lost 8 bases, and 9 bases lay between the germline ends. Germline lookup yields CDR1 GTSNPN and CDR2 SVGIG (reference sequence). The CDR3 coding sequence is TGTGCCTGGAGTACAGCGGCCGAAGCTTTCTTT. It specifies CAWSTAAEAFF.

This chain uses TRBV25-1 with TRBJ2-5; D remains ambiguous. Between the trimmed V and J ends, which lost 4 bases and 1 base, there was a span of 10 bases. The length of the CDR3 is 14 residues. Germline CDR1 and CDR2: MGHDK and SYGVNS. The chain's CDR3 is CASSVEHRQETQYF. The CDR3 DNA is TGTGCCAGCAGTGTGGAGCACCGCCAAGAGACCCAGTACTTC.